In this sample, the clone carrying this T cell receptor (beta chain) turned up once. Data came from immunoSEQ multiplex PCR; TCRdb stores just in-frame clones and leaves some out. The profile shows 95,000 to 100,000 clones, more than 75% of them singletons. This record comes from a study of blood T cell repertoires in COVID-19. The trim removed 7 bases at V and 1 base at J, leaving 5 bases unmatched. The CDR3 consists of 13 residues. Germline V CDR1 and CDR2: SQVTM, ANQGSEA. This receptor was identified in a woman in her thirties with acute or convalescent COVID-19. The sequenced material came from peripheral blood. This sequence joins TRBV29-1 and TRBJ2-3; 7 bases line up with TRBD2. This CDR3 is CSAGRGGTDTQYF. CDR3 sequence (DNA): TGCAGCGCTGGCCGGGGGGGCACAGATACGCAGTATTTT.